This T cell receptor (beta chain) emerged from a study of cytomegalovirus exposure and HLA in healthy donors. Vbeta (60) and Jbeta (13) primers were used in the PCR. Measured with immunoSEQ multiplex PCR; TCRdb has only the in-frame clones, and not every one. The sample has 150,000 to 200,000 clones, 75% to 80% seen once. This clone was detected only a few times. Its antigen is not known. This CDR3 is built from 14 residues. Germline V lookup: CDR1 SGHTA, CDR2 FQGTGA. Trimming removed 5 bases from V and 7 bases from J; junction bases left unmatched: 6. General study findings and limits: Cytomegalovirus association was assigned to about 150 TCR beta chains. According to reports, the classifier identified cytomegalovirus status with high specificity and sensitivity. The Asian-associated ancestry cluster reportedly had fewer N-insertions than the 666-donor mean in a later analysis. Sequencing had likely introduced a cluster of highly shared sequence variants as an artifact.

The sample comprised PBMCs. This sequence originates from a female donor in good health and CMV-seronegative. The J gene is TRBJ2-1, the V gene TRBV7-3, with TRBD2 identical over 9 bases. The CDR3 region is CASSPSGTRNEQFF. The CDR3 DNA reads TGTGCCAGCAGCCCTAGCGGGACTAGGAATGAGCAGTTCTTC.